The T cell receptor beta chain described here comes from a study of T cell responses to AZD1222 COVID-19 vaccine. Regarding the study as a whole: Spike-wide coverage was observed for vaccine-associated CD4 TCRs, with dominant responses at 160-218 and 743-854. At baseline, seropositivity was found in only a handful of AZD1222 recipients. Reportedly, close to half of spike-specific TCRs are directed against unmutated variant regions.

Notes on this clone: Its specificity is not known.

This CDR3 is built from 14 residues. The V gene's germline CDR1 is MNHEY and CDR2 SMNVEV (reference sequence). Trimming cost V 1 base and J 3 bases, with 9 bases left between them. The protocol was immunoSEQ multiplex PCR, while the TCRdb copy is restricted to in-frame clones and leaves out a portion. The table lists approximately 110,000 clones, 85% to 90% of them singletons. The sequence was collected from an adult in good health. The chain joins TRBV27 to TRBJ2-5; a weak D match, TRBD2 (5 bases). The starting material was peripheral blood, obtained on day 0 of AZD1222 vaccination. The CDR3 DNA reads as TGTGCCAGCAGTTTATTCGGAGGTGAAGAGACCCAGTACTTC. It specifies CASSLFGGEETQYF.